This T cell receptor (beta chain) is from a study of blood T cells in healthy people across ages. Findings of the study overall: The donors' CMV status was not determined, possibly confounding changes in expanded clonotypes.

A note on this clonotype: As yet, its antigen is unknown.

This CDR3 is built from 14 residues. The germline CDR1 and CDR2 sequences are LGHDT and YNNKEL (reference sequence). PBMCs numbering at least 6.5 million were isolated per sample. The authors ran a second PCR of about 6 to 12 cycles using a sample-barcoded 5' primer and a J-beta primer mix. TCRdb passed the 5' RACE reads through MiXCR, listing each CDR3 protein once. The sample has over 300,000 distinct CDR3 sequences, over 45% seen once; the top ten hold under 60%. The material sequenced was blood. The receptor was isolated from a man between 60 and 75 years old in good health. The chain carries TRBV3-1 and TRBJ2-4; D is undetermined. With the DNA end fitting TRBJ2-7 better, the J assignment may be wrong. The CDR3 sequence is CASSQDLTSHEQYF. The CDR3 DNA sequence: TGTGCCAGCAGCCAAGATTTGACTTCCCACGAGCAGTACTTC.